This TCR beta chain was identified during a study of blood T cell repertoires in COVID-19. About the study: Nucleic acid was either cDNA or gDNA, and it came from T cells, B-cell-depleted T cells, or PBMCs.

Original analysis: It was from reference gene primer amplification that nucleated cell counts were estimated. TCRdb keeps only in-frame clones here, not all; method: immunoSEQ multiplex PCR. V and J calls and clone size are given by that table; D and trimming were obtained from the DNA. The sample contains about 270,000 clones, roughly 86% of which appear only once. The V segment lost 5 bases and the J segment 7 bases; nucleotides outside the gene matches: 5. The CDR3 totals 14 residues. The germline V gene encodes CDR1 LGHDT and CDR2 YNNKEL (reference sequence). The TCR was taken from a woman aged 55-70 years who had recovered from COVID-19. Sequenced material: peripheral blood. The chain is built from TRBV3-1 (or the pseudogene TRBV3-2) and TRBJ1-2; 12 positions match TRBD1. The CDR3 bases are TGTGCCAGCAGCAAGGGACAGGGGGCTGGTGGCTACACCTTC. Translated: CASSKGQGAGGYTF.